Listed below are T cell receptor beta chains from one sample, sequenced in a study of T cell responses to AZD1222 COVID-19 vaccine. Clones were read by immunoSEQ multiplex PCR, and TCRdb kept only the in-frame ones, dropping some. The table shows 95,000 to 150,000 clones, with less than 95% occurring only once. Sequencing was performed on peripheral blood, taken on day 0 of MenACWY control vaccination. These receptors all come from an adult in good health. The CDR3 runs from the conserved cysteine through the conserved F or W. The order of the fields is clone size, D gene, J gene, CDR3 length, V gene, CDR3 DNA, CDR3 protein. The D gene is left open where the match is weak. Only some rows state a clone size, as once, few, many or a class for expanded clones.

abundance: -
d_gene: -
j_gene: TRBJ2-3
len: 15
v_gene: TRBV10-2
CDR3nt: TGCGCCAGCAGCGAGAGGGGCCCACGCACAGATACGCAGTATTTT
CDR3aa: CASSERGPRTDTQYF

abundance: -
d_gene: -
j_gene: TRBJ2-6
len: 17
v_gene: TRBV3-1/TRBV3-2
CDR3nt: TGTGCCAGCAGCCAAACAGGGAGGTCCTCTGGGGCCAACGTCCTGACTTTC
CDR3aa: CASSQTGRSSGANVLTF

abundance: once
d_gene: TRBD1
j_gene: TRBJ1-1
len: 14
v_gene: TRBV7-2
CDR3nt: TGTGCCAGCAGCTTAGGGGACAGGGACACTGAAGCTTTCTTT
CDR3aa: CASSLGDRDTEAFF

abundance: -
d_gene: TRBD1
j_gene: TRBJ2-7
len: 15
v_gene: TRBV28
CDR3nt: TGTGCCAGCAGGCCGAGGGGACAGGGTACCTACGAGCAGTACTTC
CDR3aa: CASRPRGQGTYEQYF

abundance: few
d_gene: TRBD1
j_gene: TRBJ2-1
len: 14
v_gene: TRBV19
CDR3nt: TGTGCCAGTAGTATCCCGGGACAGGGTAATGAGCAGTTCTTC
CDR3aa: CASSIPGQGNEQFF

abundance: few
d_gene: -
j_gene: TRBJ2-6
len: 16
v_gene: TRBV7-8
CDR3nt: TGTGCCAGCAGCTTAGCGTACGACTCTGGGGCCAACGTCCTGACTTTC
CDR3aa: CASSLAYDSGANVLTF

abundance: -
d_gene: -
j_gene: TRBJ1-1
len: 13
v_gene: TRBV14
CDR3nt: TGTGCCAGCAGCCCCCTTTTAGGCACTGAAGCTTTCTTT
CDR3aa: CASSPLLGTEAFF

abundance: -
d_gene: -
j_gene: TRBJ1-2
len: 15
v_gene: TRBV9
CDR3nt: TGTGCCAGCAGGCGTACCGGGACGGCGTCCTATGGCTACACCTTC
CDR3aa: CASRRTGTASYGYTF

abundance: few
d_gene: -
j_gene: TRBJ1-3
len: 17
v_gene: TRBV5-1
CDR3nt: TGCGCCAGCAGCTCGCTACCCTGGGGAGAAGCTGGAAACACCATATATTTT
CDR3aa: CASSSLPWGEAGNTIYF

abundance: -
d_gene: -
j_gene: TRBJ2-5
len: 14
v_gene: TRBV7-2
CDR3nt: TGTGCCAGCAGCTTTGCAGGATTGCGGGAGACCCAGTACTTC
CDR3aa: CASSFAGLRETQYF

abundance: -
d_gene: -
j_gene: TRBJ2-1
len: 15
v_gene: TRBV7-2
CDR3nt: TGTGCCAGCAGCTTAGGGTTATGGGAGTATGGTGAGCAGTTCTTC
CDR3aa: CASSLGLWEYGEQFF

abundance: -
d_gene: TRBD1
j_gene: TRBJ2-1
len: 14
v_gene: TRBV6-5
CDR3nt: TGTGCCAGCAGTAGGGCCAGGGGGCGATATGAGCAGTTCTTC
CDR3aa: CASSRARGRYEQFF

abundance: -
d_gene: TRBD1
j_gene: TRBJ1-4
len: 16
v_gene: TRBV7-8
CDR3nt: TGTGCCAGCAGCTTGCGAGGGACAGGGGATAATGAAAAACTGTTTTTT
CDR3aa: CASSLRGTGDNEKLFF

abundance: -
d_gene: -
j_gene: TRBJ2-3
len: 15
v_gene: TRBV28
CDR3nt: TGTGCCAGCAGTTTTGCCGTTCCCACCACAGATACGCAGTATTTT
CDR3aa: CASSFAVPTTDTQYF

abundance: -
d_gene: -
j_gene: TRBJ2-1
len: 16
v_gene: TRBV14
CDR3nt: TGTGCCAGCAGCCAAGCGCTGATAGTCGCCTACAATGAGCAGTTCTTC
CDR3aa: CASSQALIVAYNEQFF

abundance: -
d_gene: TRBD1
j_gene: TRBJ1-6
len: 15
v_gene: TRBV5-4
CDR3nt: TGTGCCAGCAGCTTGGCAGGGGGTTTTTCTTCACCCCTCCACTTT
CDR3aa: CASSLAGGFSSPLHF

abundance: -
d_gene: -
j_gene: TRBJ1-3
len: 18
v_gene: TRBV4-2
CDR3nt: TGTGCCAGCAGCCAACCTCGGGACCAAGAGTCCCCTGGAAACACCATATATTTT
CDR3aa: CASSQPRDQESPGNTIYF

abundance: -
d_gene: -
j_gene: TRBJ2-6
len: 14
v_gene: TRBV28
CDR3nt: TGTGCCAGCAGTTTAAGTACTGGGGCCAACGTCCTGACTTTC
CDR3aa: CASSLSTGANVLTF

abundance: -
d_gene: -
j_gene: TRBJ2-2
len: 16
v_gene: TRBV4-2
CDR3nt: TGTGCCAGCAGCCCCAGCGATCGGAGTGGCACCGGGGAGCTGTTTTTT
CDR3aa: CASSPSDRSGTGELFF

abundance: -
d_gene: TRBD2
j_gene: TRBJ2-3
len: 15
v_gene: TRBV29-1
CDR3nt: TGCAGCGTTGGAGGACTAGCGGGCAGCACAGATACGCAGTATTTT
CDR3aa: CSVGGLAGSTDTQYF

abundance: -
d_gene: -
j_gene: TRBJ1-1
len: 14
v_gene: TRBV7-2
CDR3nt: TGTGCCAGCAGCTTAGACAGGGTACGGACTGAAGCTTTCTTT
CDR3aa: CASSLDRVRTEAFF

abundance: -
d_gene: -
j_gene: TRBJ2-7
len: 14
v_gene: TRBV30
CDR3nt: TGTGCCTGGAGTGTACGGCAGAACTCCTACGAGCAGTACTTC
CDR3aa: CAWSVRQNSYEQYF

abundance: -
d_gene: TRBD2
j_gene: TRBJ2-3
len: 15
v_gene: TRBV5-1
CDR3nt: TGCGCCAGCAGCTTGGGTAGCGGGGTAACAGATACGCAGTATTTT
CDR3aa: CASSLGSGVTDTQYF

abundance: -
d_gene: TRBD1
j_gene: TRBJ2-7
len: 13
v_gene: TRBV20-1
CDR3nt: TGCAGTGCTAGTGCCGGGACAGCCTACGAGCAGTACTTC
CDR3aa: CSASAGTAYEQYF

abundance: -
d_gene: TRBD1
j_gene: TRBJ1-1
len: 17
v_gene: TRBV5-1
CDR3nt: TGCGCCAGCAGCCAGTACCCGGGACAGGGGATGAACACTGAAGCTTTCTTT
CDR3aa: CASSQYPGQGMNTEAFF

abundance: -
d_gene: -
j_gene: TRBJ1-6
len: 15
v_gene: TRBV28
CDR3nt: TGTGCCAGCAGTTTAATAGGGGCGAATAATTCACCCCTCCACTTT
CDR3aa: CASSLIGANNSPLHF

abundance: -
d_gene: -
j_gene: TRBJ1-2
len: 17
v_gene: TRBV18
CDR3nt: TGTGCCAGCTCACCGGTACAGGCAACAGGGAGTAACTATGGCTACACCTTC
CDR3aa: CASSPVQATGSNYGYTF

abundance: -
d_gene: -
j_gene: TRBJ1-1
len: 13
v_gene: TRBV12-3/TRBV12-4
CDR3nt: TGTGCCAGCAGTTTAGGGCACAACACTGAAGCTTTCTTT
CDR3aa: CASSLGHNTEAFF

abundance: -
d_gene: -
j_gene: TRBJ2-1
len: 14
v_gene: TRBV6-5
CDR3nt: TGTGCCAGCAGTTACTCGGCCATAGCTGTCGAGCAGTTCTTC
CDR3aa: CASSYSAIAVEQFF

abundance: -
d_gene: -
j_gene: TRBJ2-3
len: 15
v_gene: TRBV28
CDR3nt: TGTGCCAGCAGTTTAAGCGGTGCCGGTGGAGATACGCAGTATTTT
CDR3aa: CASSLSGAGGDTQYF

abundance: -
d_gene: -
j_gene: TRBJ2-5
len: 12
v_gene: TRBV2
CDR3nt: TGTGCCAGCAGTCAGACCCAAGAGACCCAGTACTTC
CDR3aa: CASSQTQETQYF

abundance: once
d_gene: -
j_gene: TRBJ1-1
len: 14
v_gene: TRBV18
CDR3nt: TGTGCCAGCTCACCAGTCGCCCGGCACACTGAAGCTTTCTTT
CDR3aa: CASSPVARHTEAFF